This paragraph covers one TCR beta chain sequence. The record originates from a study of OX40 agonist ivuxolimab in advanced cancers. V lost 2 bases to trimming and J lost 3 bases; unmatched junction nucleotides: 3. CDR3 length: 13 amino acids. Looked up from germline, CDR1 is GTSNPN and CDR2 is SVGIG (reference sequence). Assay: immunoSEQ multiplex PCR; the TCRdb copy retains only in-frame clones and omits some. This repertoire shows about 78,000 clones, roughly 84% found once; its top ten account for less than 2.5%. Sequencing was performed on CD4+ or CD8+ T cells sorted from blood, taken in a trial of the OX40 agonist ivuxolimab. The rearrangement uses TRBV30 and TRBJ2-7, with TRBD1 identical over 8 bases. This sequence was found in an adult with an advanced solid tumor such as melanoma, head and neck, liver or kidney cancer. This CDR3 is CAWSNRGYYEQYF. CDR3 DNA: TGTGCCTGGAGTAACAGGGGGTACTACGAGCAGTACTTC.